A selection of T cell receptor beta chains follows, all from one sample in a study of early T cells in non-severe SARS-CoV-2 infection. TCRdb processed the 5' RACE reads anew with MiXCR; each CDR3 protein has one entry. The table shows 30,000 to 40,000 distinct CDR3 sequences, with over 6% occurring only once. The input for sequencing was whole blood, taken at baseline. The receptors derive from an adult who was a healthcare worker with PCR-confirmed SARS-CoV-2 infection or an uninfected control (not recorded which). CDR3s include the opening cysteine and the closing phenylalanine or tryptophan. A D gene is named only where the DNA matches it firmly. Clone size is shown for a subset of rows, as once, few, many or a class of expanded clone.

j_call,d_call,v_call,clone_size,cdr3_nt,cdr3_aa
TRBJ2-1,-,TRBV20-1,-,TGCAGTGCCACCGATCAAGACCAGTTCTTC,CSATDQDQFF
TRBJ2-1,-,TRBV7-2,-,TGTGCCAGCAGCTCCCAGGGTATAGTAAGCAATGAGCAGTTCTTC,CASSSQGIVSNEQFF
TRBJ2-7,TRBD1,TRBV3-1,-,TGTGCCAGCAGCCAAGAATCGGACAGGGGGATCTACGAGCAGTACTTC,CASSQESDRGIYEQYF
TRBJ1-1,-,TRBV15,-,TGTGCCACCAGCAGAGTGAAACCAGGGACCCCTGAAGCTTTCTTT,CATSRVKPGTPEAFF
TRBJ1-2,TRBD1,TRBV28,few,TGTGCCAGCAGTCCTAGGGTAGGGGGCTTCTATGGCTACACCTTC,CASSPRVGGFYGYTF
TRBJ1-1,-,TRBV27,many,TGTGCCAGCAGTTCTTACTCGAGGGGGGAGGACACTGAAGCTTTCTTT,CASSSYSRGEDTEAFF
TRBJ2-3,TRBD1,TRBV27,few,TGTGCCAGCAGTTCGGGACAGGGGACTCGCACAGATACGCAGTATTTT,CASSSGQGTRTDTQYF
TRBJ2-1,-,TRBV28,many,TGTGCCAGTATGAGTCGAATCTCCTACAATGAGCAGTTCTTC,CASMSRISYNEQFF
TRBJ2-7,TRBD1,TRBV4-1,many,TGCGCCAGCAGCCATCCCGGGACAGGGTCTTACGAGCAGTACTTC,CASSHPGTGSYEQYF
TRBJ2-2,TRBD1,TRBV6-5,-,TGTGCCAGCAGTTACTCTTGGGACAGTTCAACCGGGGAGCTGTTTTTT,CASSYSWDSSTGELFF
TRBJ2-5,-,TRBV15,many,TGTGCCACCAGCAGAACGGGGCGACAAGAGACCCAGTACTTC,CATSRTGRQETQYF
TRBJ2-3,-,TRBV9,-,TGTGCCAGCAGCGTAGGCCCAGCCACAGATACGCAGTATTTT,CASSVGPATDTQYF
TRBJ2-1,-,TRBV7-6,many,TGTGCCAGCAGCCCGAGTCGCAATGAGCAGTTCTTC,CASSPSRNEQFF
TRBJ1-4,TRBD1,TRBV7-6,many,TGTGCCAGCAGGACCGGGACAGGGTCTAATGAAAAACTGTTTTTT,CASRTGTGSNEKLFF
TRBJ2-3,-,TRBV18,few,TGTGCCAGCTCACTCTTCCGGGCAGATACGCAGTATTTT,CASSLFRADTQYF
TRBJ1-5,-,TRBV6-2/TRBV6-3,many,TGTGCCAGCACGTCCTATAGCAATCAGCCCCAGCATTTT,CASTSYSNQPQHF
TRBJ2-3,TRBD2,TRBV15,-,TGTGCCACCAGCAGAGATAGCGGGAGGGGCACAGATACGCAGTATTTT,CATSRDSGRGTDTQYF
TRBJ2-1,TRBD1,TRBV6-1,few,TGTGCCAGCAGTGCGTACAGGGGGAATGAGCAGTTCTTC,CASSAYRGNEQFF
TRBJ2-3,-,TRBV10-3,few,TGTGCCCTCGGGTCTCACACAGATACGCAGTATTTT,CALGSHTDTQYF
TRBJ1-1,-,TRBV30,many,TGTGCCTGGAGTGTACTGTCCCAGAACACTGAAGCTTTCTTT,CAWSVLSQNTEAFF
TRBJ1-6,TRBD1,TRBV12-5,few,TGTGCTAGTGGACTTGGGACAGGGGGTTCACCCCTCCACTTT,CASGLGTGGSPLHF
TRBJ1-1,-,TRBV4-3,-,TGCGCCAGCAGCCAAGAATTGGGCTTTGAGGACACTGAAGCTTTCTTT,CASSQELGFEDTEAFF
TRBJ2-3,TRBD1,TRBV29-1,many,TGCAGCGTCTTCCGGGACAGGGGCACAGATACGCAGTATTTT,CSVFRDRGTDTQYF
TRBJ1-4,-,TRBV7-9,many,TGTGCCAGCCGAGGGGACGGGAGTCGTGAAAAACTGTTTTTT,CASRGDGSREKLFF
TRBJ2-1,-,TRBV20-1,-,TGCAGTGCTCCCCAGCCGGAGTCCTACAATGAGCAGTTCTTC,CSAPQPESYNEQFF
TRBJ2-1,TRBD2,TRBV6-2/TRBV6-3,many,TGTGCCAGCAGGAGGACTAGCGGGAATCTCAACAATGAGCAGTTCTTC,CASRRTSGNLNNEQFF
TRBJ1-1,-,TRBV5-1,-,TGCGCCAGCAGCTCAACAGCGATGAGTGCTGAAGCTTTCTTT,CASSSTAMSAEAFF
TRBJ2-7,-,TRBV10-3,many,TGTGCCATCCGGCCCGGGACCCTTGGGGACGAGCAGTACTTC,CAIRPGTLGDEQYF
TRBJ2-3,TRBD2,TRBV12-3/TRBV12-4,few,TGTGCCAGCAGTTTAGCGGGAGGGGAGTCAGATACGCAGTATTTT,CASSLAGGESDTQYF
TRBJ1-4,TRBD1,TRBV12-3/TRBV12-4,-,TGTGCCAGCACTCGTACAGGGGAAGAAAAACTGTTTTTT,CASTRTGEEKLFF
TRBJ1-1,-,TRBV4-3,many,TGCGCCAGCAGCCAAGATCCCGGGGGTGTTGCTGAAGCTTTCTTT,CASSQDPGGVAEAFF
TRBJ2-1,TRBD2,TRBV6-6,few,TGTGCCAGCAGTTCCACGGGACTAGCGGGAATAGATGAGCAGTTCTTC,CASSSTGLAGIDEQFF
TRBJ2-3,-,TRBV6-2/TRBV6-3,-,TGTGCCAGCATCGAGGGAGGCACAGATACGCAGTATTTT,CASIEGGTDTQYF
TRBJ2-1,-,TRBV20-1,-,TGCAGTGCTAGGGACAGACTAAAATCCAACAATGAGCAGTTCTTC,CSARDRLKSNNEQFF
TRBJ1-3,-,TRBV9,few,TGTGCCAGCAGCCCCGAAGGGGGGCCCGGAAACACCATATATTTT,CASSPEGGPGNTIYF
TRBJ2-5,-,TRBV5-1,few,TGCGCCAGCAGCGTCTACCAAGAGACCCAGTACTTC,CASSVYQETQYF
TRBJ2-5,-,TRBV4-1,many,TGCGCCAGCAGCCAAGCCGGGCAGGCGGAGACCCAGTACTTC,CASSQAGQAETQYF
TRBJ2-5,TRBD2,TRBV5-1,many,TGCGCCAGCGGAGCCGGGACTAGCGGACAAGAGACCCAGTACTTC,CASGAGTSGQETQYF
TRBJ2-1,TRBD2,TRBV10-3,many,TGTGCCACTAAACCGGGAACCACTAGCGGGAGCTACAATGAGCAGTTCTTC,CATKPGTTSGSYNEQFF
TRBJ2-1,TRBD2,TRBV24-1,-,TGTGCCACCAGTGATTTCCCCGGCGGGAGTTCCTACAATGAGCAGTTCTTC,CATSDFPGGSSYNEQFF
TRBJ2-2,TRBD2,TRBV4-1,many,TGCGCCAGCAGCCCTAGCGGGAAGAACACCGGGGAGCTGTTTTTT,CASSPSGKNTGELFF
TRBJ2-3,-,TRBV28,many,TGTGCCAGCAACCCCGGCGAGGGCCTTCTCGCGACGCAGTATTTT,CASNPGEGLLATQYF
TRBJ2-1,TRBD2,TRBV2,-,TGTGCCAGCAAGGGGTGGAGCGGGAGGGCCCCATACAATGAGCAGTTCTTC,CASKGWSGRAPYNEQFF
TRBJ1-5,-,TRBV6-2/TRBV6-3,few,TGCGCGGGAGGGGACAATAGCAATCAGCCCCAGCATTTT,CAGGDNSNQPQHF
TRBJ2-2,-,TRBV7-9,-,TGTGCCAGCGGGGGGACAGAGAACACCGGGGAGCTGTTTTTT,CASGGTENTGELFF